These 25 T cell receptor beta chains originate from one sample sequenced in a study of blood T cell repertoires in COVID-19. Libraries were prepared by immunoSEQ multiplex PCR; TCRdb keeps only in-frame clonotypes and omits some of them. Of roughly 13,000 clones listed, around 91% were seen once; the top ten hold 2.5% to 3.5%. Sequenced input: peripheral blood. The receptors come from a human donor in a cohort sampled during active COVID-19.

J is TRBJ2-1 and V is TRBV3-1 (or the pseudogene TRBV3-2); tentatively, D is TRBD1 (5 bases). V lost 2 bases, J lost 6 bases, and 8 bases lay in between. Germline loops: CDR1 LGHDT, CDR2 YNNKEL (reference sequence). The CDR3 totals 13 residues. The CDR3 reads CASSQLQGNEQFF. The DNA of the CDR3 is TGTGCCAGCAGCCAACTCCAGGGCAATGAGCAGTTCTTC.

The rearrangement joins TRBV5-1 to TRBJ2-3; 9 nucleotides match TRBD2. Trimming cost V 0 bases and J 6 bases; bases outside gene matches: 8. The CDR3 has 16 amino acids. The germline CDR1 and CDR2 sequences are SGHRS and YFSETQ. The CDR3 region has the DNA TGCGCCAGCAGCTTGGCCTCTAGCGGGATGCTTGATACGCAGTATTTT. Protein product: CASSLASSGMLDTQYF.

This chain links TRBV7-2 with TRBJ2-4; unclear D gene. This CDR3 spans 13 amino acids. CDR1 and CDR2 (germline): SGHTA, FQGNSA. The V gene lost 5 bases and the J gene lost 3 bases, with 8 bases spanning the gap. This CDR3 reads CASSTPSKNIQYF. For the CDR3, the DNA is TGTGCCAGCAGCACCCCCAGCAAAAACATTCAGTACTTC.

The V call is TRBV3-1 (or the pseudogene TRBV3-2), the J call TRBJ2-7; 8 bases are a match to TRBD1. Per the germline V gene, CDR1 is LGHDT and CDR2 is YNNKEL (reference sequence). V dropped 3 bases and J dropped 7; count of bases not matched to a gene: 8. This CDR3 has 14 amino acids. The CDR3 loop reads CASSQRDRLSEQYF. The CDR3 nucleotides are TGTGCCAGCAGCCAGCGGGACAGGCTGTCAGAGCAGTACTTC.

This clone was seen once. The chain employs TRBV30 and TRBJ1-6; 7 positions agree with TRBD1. The germline gives CDR1 GTSNPN, CDR2 SVGIG (reference sequence). The CDR3 sequence is 16 residues long. V lost 0 bases to trimming and J lost 7 bases; unmatched junction nucleotides: 9. CDR3 coding DNA: TGTGCCTGGAGTGTACAAGGGGGCTGGAGGAATTCACCCCTCCACTTT. It codes for CAWSVQGGWRNSPLHF.

This chain links TRBV5-1 with TRBJ2-6; D perhaps matches TRBD1 (5 bases). Germline loops: CDR1 SGHRS, CDR2 YFSETQ. This CDR3 is built from 17 residues. Trimming cost V 6 bases and J 3 bases, with 19 bases left between them. The CDR3 here is CASNGPTGSLGANVLTF. The CDR3 DNA is TGCGCCAGCAACGGACCCACAGGAAGTCTTGGGGCCAACGTCCTGACTTTC.

The V gene is TRBV6-2 or TRBV6-3, the J gene TRBJ2-7, with 7 nucleotides matching TRBD1. Germline V gives CDR1 MNHEY, CDR2 SVGEGT. This CDR3 is built from 16 residues. The junction had 17 bases not matched to a gene; V was cut back by 6 bases and J by 6 bases. The CDR3 here is CASSPNRQGPTAEQYF. The CDR3 nucleotides read TGTGCCAGCAGCCCCAACCGACAGGGTCCTACTGCCGAGCAGTACTTC.

The gene calls are TRBV9 and TRBJ2-3, with 8 bases identical to TRBD1. Trimming took 0 bases from V and 4 from J; bases not matched to a gene: 13. CDR3 length: 18 amino acids. The germline gives CDR1 SGDLS, CDR2 YYNGEE. The CDR3 spells CASSVVGEGDRRADTQYF. CDR3 in DNA: TGTGCCAGCAGCGTAGTTGGTGAGGGGGACAGGAGGGCAGATACGCAGTATTTT.

The CDR3 reads CATSSPGHAAFF. Written as DNA, the CDR3 is TGTGCCACCAGCAGTCCCGGACACGCCGCTTTCTTT. This sequence joins TRBV15 and TRBJ1-1, with D perhaps TRBD1 (5 bases). Germline CDR1 is LNHNV and CDR2 is YYDKDF (reference sequence). This CDR3 comprises 12 residues. The V gene lost 3 bases and the J gene lost 11 bases, with 13 bases spanning the gap. Full variable domain (missing parts from reference TRBV15 and TRBJ1-1): DAMVIQNPRYQVTQFGKPVTLSCSQTLNHNVMYWYQQKSSQAPKLLFHYYDKDFNNEADTPDNFQSRRPNTSFCFLDIRSPGLGDTAMYLCATSSPGHAAFFGQGTRLTVV.

The chain recombines TRBV27 with TRBJ2-1, with 7 bases matching TRBD2. Germline CDR1 and CDR2: MNHEY and SMNVEV (reference sequence). The CDR3 has 17 amino acids. V shed 5 bases, J shed 2 bases, and the junction held 12 bases outside the gene matches. CDR3 region: CASSPSQAGVTYNEQFF. The CDR3 DNA reads as TGTGCCAGCAGTCCTTCCCAGGCGGGAGTTACCTACAATGAGCAGTTCTTC.

This chain uses TRBV6-2 or TRBV6-3 with TRBJ2-1, with 8 bases fitting TRBD2. The V gene's germline CDR1 is MNHEY and CDR2 SVGEGT. This CDR3 region has 14 residues. V shed 6 bases and J 2 bases; nucleotides not matched to a gene: 3. For the CDR3, the DNA is TGTGCCAGCAGCCTAGCGGGCCCCTACAATGAGCAGTTCTTC. Protein product: CASSLAGPYNEQFF.

V gene TRBV3-1 (or the pseudogene TRBV3-2) combines with J gene TRBJ1-1; perhaps TRBD1 as D (5 bases). Germline CDR1 reads LGHDT; CDR2 reads YNNKEL (reference sequence). The germline V and J ends were trimmed by 4 bases and 10 bases, with 22 bases remaining between them. The CDR3 is 15 amino acids. CDR3 DNA sequence: TGTGCCAGCAGCCCTCGGACACCATTAGGTAAGCGAGCTTTCTTT. Translation gives CASSPRTPLGKRAFF.

This clone was observed once. The chain has TRBV5-1 and TRBJ1-2, with TRBD1 matching over 8 bases. CDR3 size: 15 residues. V shed 0 bases and J 7 bases; nucleotides not matched to a gene: 8. The germline CDR1 and CDR2 sequences are SGHRS and YFSETQ. CDR3 sequence reads: CASSLAAGQVTGYTF. Here the CDR3 DNA reads TGCGCCAGCAGCTTGGCCGCGGGACAGGTAACTGGCTACACCTTC.

This rearrangement joins TRBV30 to TRBJ2-5, with D possibly being TRBD2 (6 bases). The ends were cut back, 4 bases at V and 5 bases at J, with 23 bases in the middle. The CDR3 totals 16 residues. The V gene's germline CDR1 is GTSNPN and CDR2 SVGIG (reference sequence). This chain's CDR3 is CAWTLKGGAWRETQYF. Here the CDR3 DNA reads TGTGCCTGGACACTAAAAGGCGGGGCTTGGAGGGAGACCCAGTACTTC.

This clone appeared once. The chain combines TRBV28 with TRBJ2-7; 7 positions agree with TRBD2. The V gene end was trimmed by 7 bases and the J gene end by 6 bases; junction bases not matched to a gene: 15. This CDR3 is 15 amino acids long. Germline V gene data show CDR1 as MDHEN and CDR2 as SYDVKM. CDR3: CASTVGAGVVSEQYF. In DNA, the CDR3 is TGTGCCAGCACGGTTGGTGCGGGAGTAGTCAGCGAGCAGTACTTC. The complete variable domain, with remaining parts taken from reference TRBV28 and TRBJ2-7, reads DVKVTQSSRYLVKRTGEKVFLECVQDMDHENMFWYRQDPGLGLRLIYFSYDVKMKEKGDIPEGYSVSREKKERFSLILESASTNQTSMYLCASTVGAGVVSEQYFGPGTRLTVT.

V usage is TRBV5-1 and J usage is TRBJ2-5; 8 nucleotides agree with TRBD1. With V trimmed by 4 bases and J by 5 bases, 7 bases remained unmatched. Germline V lookup: CDR1 SGHRS, CDR2 YFSETQ. This CDR3 is 14 amino acids long. The DNA for the CDR3 is TGCGCCAGCAGCCCTGGACAGGGTTCGGAGACCCAGTACTTC. It is translated as CASSPGQGSETQYF.

This clone was recorded only once. J is TRBJ2-3 and V is TRBV7-2; a weak D match, TRBD1 (5 bases). Trimming took 3 bases from V and 5 from J, leaving 6 bases between them. There are 12 residues in the CDR3. Germline values: CDR1 SGHTA, CDR2 FQGNSA. The chain's CDR3 is CASSFREDTQYF. The CDR3 coding sequence is TGTGCCAGCAGCTTCAGGGAAGATACGCAGTATTTT.

The V call is TRBV10-3, the J call TRBJ2-7; 8 positions match TRBD1. J was trimmed by 0 bases and V by 6 bases; bases with no gene match: 4. The CDR3 is made up of 14 amino acids. The germline gives CDR1 ENHRY, CDR2 SYGVKD. The chain's CDR3 is CAIRPGQDSYEQYF. The CDR3 DNA reads TGTGCCATCAGACCGGGACAGGACTCCTACGAGCAGTACTTC.

This chain joins TRBV27 and TRBJ2-1, with 15 bases fitting TRBD2. The V and J ends lost 3 bases and 8 bases, in that order; junction bases with no gene match: 11. The V gene's germline CDR1 is MNHEY and CDR2 SMNVEV (reference sequence). The CDR3 length is 18 residues. The CDR3 region has the DNA TGTGCCAGCAGTTTCTTCCAACCCGGACTAGCGGGGGGGTATGAGCAGTTCTTC. Residues: CASSFFQPGLAGGYEQFF.

In its sample, this clone was seen once. CDR3 DNA sequence: TGTGCCATTGCTCCTTGGGCAAACGAGCAGTACTTC. Encoded protein: CAIAPWANEQYF. V gene TRBV6-5 combines with J gene TRBJ2-7; D gene unclear. The V gene's germline CDR1 is MNHEY and CDR2 SVGAGI. Trimming shortened V by 10 bases and J by 5 bases, and 15 bases separated the two germline ends. There are 12 residues in the CDR3.

This clone has just one count. This chain joins TRBV29-1 and TRBJ2-1; TRBD2 matches 10 bases. Germline V gene data show CDR1 as SQVTM and CDR2 as ANQGSEA. The CDR3 has 16 amino acids. J was trimmed by 7 bases and V by 1 base; bases with no gene match: 10. The CDR3 DNA reads as TGCAGCGTTGAAGTCGGTGCTAGCGGGAGAGGGAATGAGCAGTTCTTC. Residues: CSVEVGASGRGNEQFF.

The gene calls are TRBV19 and TRBJ1-2; TRBD1 matches at 7 bases. The V gene end was trimmed by 6 bases and the J gene end by 10 bases; junction bases not matched to a gene: 8. CDR1 and CDR2 from the germline V gene are LNHDA and SQIVND (reference sequence). This CDR3 comprises 12 residues. DNA of the CDR3: TGTGCCAGTAGCCCCCGACAGGGTTCCTACACCTTC. Translation gives CASSPRQGSYTF.

The chain links TRBV19 to TRBJ1-6; TRBD1 might be the D (5 bases). Trimming took off 7 bases at V and 10 bases at J, with 17 bases between the two ends. The germline V gene has CDR1 LNHDA and CDR2 SQIVND (reference sequence). The CDR3 runs to 14 residues. In DNA, the CDR3 is TGTGCCAGTAATTTGGGCCAGGGAAGCTCACCCCTCCACTTT. This codes for CASNLGQGSSPLHF.

The chain links TRBV6-1 to TRBJ1-5, with TRBD1 matching over 8 bases. V lost 3 bases, J lost 5 bases, and 3 bases stayed unmatched. Germline values: CDR1 MNHNS, CDR2 SASEGT. The CDR3 has 14 residues. Here the CDR3 DNA reads TGTGCCAGCAGTGAGGACAGGGAGGATCAGCCCCAGCATTTT. Amino acids: CASSEDREDQPQHF.

V is TRBV19 and J is TRBJ1-1; D remains ambiguous. CDR1 is LNHDA, CDR2 SQIVND, per germline (reference sequence). The CDR3 is 13 amino acids. Trimming stripped 7 bases from V and 4 bases from J, with 13 bases between. CDR3 region: CASNDGGSTEAFF. CDR3 in DNA: TGTGCCAGTAACGATGGAGGGAGCACTGAAGCTTTCTTT. Full variable domain (outside the CDR3, taken from reference TRBV19 and TRBJ1-1): DGGITQSPKYLFRKEGQNVTLSCEQNLNHDAMYWYRQDPGQGLRLIYYSQIVNDFQKGDIAEGYSVSREKKESFPLTVTSAQKNPTAFYLCASNDGGSTEAFFGQGTRLTVV.